This is a list of T cell receptor beta chains from one sample in a study of OX40 agonist ivuxolimab in advanced cancers. Profiled with immunoSEQ multiplex PCR; TCRdb holds only in-frame clones, not every one. The sample holds roughly 56,000 clones, around 89% seen once. Sequenced material: CD4+ or CD8+ T cells sorted from blood, taken in a trial of the OX40 agonist ivuxolimab. The receptors here all came from an adult with an advanced solid tumor such as melanoma, head and neck, liver or kidney cancer. The CDR3 runs from the conserved cysteine through the conserved F or W. A D gene is named only where the DNA matches it firmly. Where a row states a size, it is once, few, many or the class of an expanded clone; other rows omit it.

size,V,D,J,DNA,CDR3
-,TRBV12-5,TRBD1,TRBJ2-3,TGTGCTAGTGGTCCGGGACAGGGGGCAGATACGCAGTATTTT,CASGPGQGADTQYF
-,TRBV18,-,TRBJ2-7,TGTGCCAGCTCACCTACGGTAGACTCCTACGAGCAGTACTTC,CASSPTVDSYEQYF
-,TRBV5-1,TRBD1,TRBJ2-7,TGCGCCAGCAGCGGGACAGTGACCTACGAGCAGTACTTC,CASSGTVTYEQYF
-,TRBV4-1,-,TRBJ2-7,TGCGCCAGCAGCCAAGGATGGGTGGGCTACGAGCAGTACTTC,CASSQGWVGYEQYF
-,TRBV28,TRBD1,TRBJ1-4,TGTGCCAGCAGCAAAATTGGGGACAGGGTAGGAGAAAAACTGTTTTTT,CASSKIGDRVGEKLFF
-,TRBV27,-,TRBJ2-1,TGTGCCAGCAGTTTAAGGCTAGATGTATGGTTCTTC,CASSLRLDVWFF
-,TRBV9,TRBD1,TRBJ1-1,TGTGCCAGCAGCGTAGGTGGGACAGGGAAGAACACTGAAGCTTTCTTT,CASSVGGTGKNTEAFF
-,TRBV4-3,TRBD1,TRBJ1-1,TGCGCCAGCAGCCAAGATCGGACAGGAATGAACACTGAAGCTTTCTTT,CASSQDRTGMNTEAFF
-,TRBV4-3,TRBD2,TRBJ2-2,TGCGCCAGCAGCCAAGATAGGACTAGCGGGTTAAGGGGGGAGCTGTTTTTT,CASSQDRTSGLRGELFF
-,TRBV5-1,-,TRBJ2-6,TGCGCCAGCAGCTTGGTTCAGTCTGGGGCCAACGTCCTGACTTTC,CASSLVQSGANVLTF
-,TRBV28,TRBD2,TRBJ2-2,TGTGCCAGCAGAACCCTAGCGGAAGCCAACACCGGGGAGCTGTTTTTT,CASRTLAEANTGELFF
-,TRBV9,-,TRBJ2-5,TGTGCCAGCAGCGTAGGGGAAGCGTTTGAGACCCAGTACTTC,CASSVGEAFETQYF
-,TRBV6-5,-,TRBJ2-3,TGTGCCAGCAGTCATGCCAGGGGGGACACAGATACGCAGTATTTT,CASSHARGDTDTQYF
-,TRBV7-7,-,TRBJ2-5,TGTGCTAGCAGCCCGAGGGGGGAGACCCAGTACTTC,CASSPRGETQYF
once,TRBV28,-,TRBJ1-2,TGTGCCAGCAGTACTTTAAGGGCCGGGACGGCCTTTGTGGGCTACACCTTC,CASSTLRAGTAFVGYTF
-,TRBV6-5,-,TRBJ2-7,TGTGCCAGCAGTTACCGAGGCTACGAGCAGTACTTC,CASSYRGYEQYF
once,TRBV5-4,TRBD2,TRBJ2-3,TGTGCCAGCAGTCCCGGGACTAGCGGGAGAGGGAGGACAGATACGCAGTATTTT,CASSPGTSGRGRTDTQYF
-,TRBV2,-,TRBJ2-7,TGTGCCAGCAGTGAATGGGGGGACTCGACCTACGAGCAGTACTTC,CASSEWGDSTYEQYF
-,TRBV5-6,-,TRBJ2-7,TGTGCCAGCAGTACCGGAAGCTCCTACGAGCAGTACTTC,CASSTGSSYEQYF
-,TRBV5-4,-,TRBJ2-1,TGTGCCAGCAGCTTGGTGGAGGGCGAGGTCGGAAATGAGCAGTTCTTC,CASSLVEGEVGNEQFF
few,TRBV11-2,-,TRBJ2-7,TGTGCCAGCAGCTTAGTTGGCGGGATTTCCTACGAGCAGTACTTC,CASSLVGGISYEQYF
-,TRBV11-1,TRBD1,TRBJ2-4,TGTGCCAGCAGCTCATTGCGGGACAGGGACATTCAGTACTTC,CASSSLRDRDIQYF
-,TRBV9,-,TRBJ2-2,TGTGCCAGCAGCGTAGGGGGCACCGGGGAGCTGTTTTTT,CASSVGGTGELFF
-,TRBV21-1,-,TRBJ2-7,TGTGCCACCAATGATACCGGACAGGGGGACTACGAGCAGTACTTC,CATNDTGQGDYEQYF
-,TRBV2,TRBD2,TRBJ2-5,TGTGCCAGCAGTGAAGCAGCGGGAGGGATGGAGACCCAGTACTTC,CASSEAAGGMETQYF
-,TRBV6-4,-,TRBJ1-4,TGTGCCAGCAGTGAAACCTATGGCAATGAAAAACTGTTTTTT,CASSETYGNEKLFF
-,TRBV30,-,TRBJ2-2,TGTGCCTGGATTCTCCCCCACGGGGAGCTGTTTTTT,CAWILPHGELFF
-,TRBV21-1,-,TRBJ1-1,TGTGCCAGCAGCACCTGCAGGGGTCGAGCTGAAGCTTTCTTT,CASSTCRGRAEAFF
-,TRBV15,-,TRBJ2-6,TGTGCCACCAGCAGGACGACTGGGGCCAACGTCCTGACTTTC,CATSRTTGANVLTF
-,TRBV6-6,TRBD2,TRBJ2-1,TGTGCCAGCAGTTTTCCAGGAGCGGGAGCCTACAATGAGCAGTTCTTC,CASSFPGAGAYNEQFF
-,TRBV7-9,-,TRBJ2-7,TGTGCCAGCAGCTTAGAGGGGCCGAACGAGCAGTACTTC,CASSLEGPNEQYF